This T cell receptor beta chain was retrieved from a study of beta chain features in type 1 diabetes. Overall study findings and caveats: Researchers report that Type 1 diabetes patients had moderately but significantly shorter TCRB CDR3s across all four CD4+ subsets.

Every isolated RNA sample was fully reverse transcribed, so sequencing captured expressed TCRB transcripts. TCRdb's copy holds only in-frame clones and misses some; the assay was immunoSEQ multiplex PCR. The profile shows around 690,000 clones, 9.5% to 15% of them singletons. To note about this clone: The antigen is not known.

The germline CDR1 and CDR2 sequences are ENHRY and SYGVKD. The CDR3 loop spans 14 amino acids. Trimming took 2 bases from V and 6 from J, leaving 11 bases between them. The purity of all sorted populations exceeded 95%. V is TRBV10-3 and J is TRBJ2-1, with D unclear. Sequencing was carried out using naive CD4+ T cells from blood. The source of this sequence is a man aged 25-45 years with type 1 diabetes. The CDR3 spells CAISEGPTGNEQFF. CDR3 nucleotides: TGTGCCATCAGTGAGGGTCCAACGGGCAATGAGCAGTTCTTC.